A selection of T cell receptor beta chains follows, all from one sample in a study of shared clonotypes between healthy human individuals. Clones were read by immunoSEQ multiplex PCR, and TCRdb kept only the in-frame ones, dropping some. The sample yields nearly 1 million clones, approximately 80% seen once. The sample comprised memory CD4+ T cells sorted from blood. These receptors were obtained from a man younger than 30 in good health. CDR3s include the opening cysteine and the closing phenylalanine or tryptophan. The order of the fields is D gene, clone size, J gene, V gene, CDR3 length, CDR3 protein, CDR3 DNA. A D gene is named only where the DNA matches it firmly. Not all rows give a size; the values are once, few, many and, for expanded clones, a class.

d_call: TRBD2; clone_size: once; j_call: TRBJ2-5; v_call: TRBV4-1; cdr3_length: 19; cdr3_aa: CASSHGNLAGASFQETQYF; cdr3_nt: TGCGCCAGCAGCCATGGTAATCTAGCGGGAGCCTCTTTTCAAGAGACCCAGTACTTC
d_call: TRBD2; clone_size: NA; j_call: TRBJ2-3; v_call: TRBV9; cdr3_length: 16; cdr3_aa: CASSVGLAGFTDTQYF; cdr3_nt: TGTGCCAGCAGCGTAGGACTAGCGGGATTCACAGATACGCAGTATTTT
d_call: TRBD1; clone_size: NA; j_call: TRBJ2-2; v_call: TRBV7-8; cdr3_length: 17; cdr3_aa: CASSFTSDRGRTGELFF; cdr3_nt: TGTGCCAGCAGCTTCACTTCAGACAGGGGGCGCACCGGGGAGCTGTTTTTT
d_call: NA; clone_size: once; j_call: TRBJ2-5; v_call: TRBV7-2; cdr3_length: 15; cdr3_aa: CASSLAREVAETQYF; cdr3_nt: TGTGCCAGCAGCTTAGCTAGGGAGGTAGCAGAGACCCAGTACTTC
d_call: TRBD1; clone_size: NA; j_call: TRBJ1-2; v_call: TRBV4-1; cdr3_length: 15; cdr3_aa: CASSQVSGTGKGYTF; cdr3_nt: TGCGCCAGCAGCCAAGTATCCGGGACAGGGAAGGGCTACACCTTC
d_call: TRBD1; clone_size: NA; j_call: TRBJ1-1; v_call: TRBV6-6; cdr3_length: 14; cdr3_aa: CASIQTGGVTEAFF; cdr3_nt: TGTGCCAGCATCCAAACAGGGGGGGTCACTGAAGCTTTCTTT
d_call: TRBD2; clone_size: NA; j_call: TRBJ2-2; v_call: TRBV11-2; cdr3_length: 15; cdr3_aa: CASSLAGRNTGELFF; cdr3_nt: TGTGCCAGCAGTCTAGCGGGACGGAACACCGGGGAGCTGTTTTTT
d_call: NA; clone_size: NA; j_call: TRBJ1-1; v_call: TRBV4-3; cdr3_length: 15; cdr3_aa: CASSQGRTVNTEAFF; cdr3_nt: TGCGCCAGCAGCCAAGGACGGACAGTCAACACTGAAGCTTTCTTT
d_call: NA; clone_size: NA; j_call: TRBJ1-3; v_call: TRBV5-1; cdr3_length: 15; cdr3_aa: CASSFGSSSGNTIYF; cdr3_nt: TGCGCCAGCAGCTTCGGGAGTAGCTCTGGAAACACCATATATTTT
d_call: NA; clone_size: NA; j_call: TRBJ2-5; v_call: TRBV7-9; cdr3_length: 15; cdr3_aa: CASSYPSGGGETQYF; cdr3_nt: TGTGCCAGCAGCTACCCAAGTGGCGGTGGTGAGACCCAGTACTTC
d_call: TRBD1; clone_size: NA; j_call: TRBJ2-7; v_call: TRBV2; cdr3_length: 12; cdr3_aa: CASTGQGYEQYF; cdr3_nt: TGTGCCAGCACGGGACAGGGTTACGAGCAGTACTTC
d_call: TRBD2; clone_size: NA; j_call: TRBJ2-5; v_call: TRBV5-1; cdr3_length: 15; cdr3_aa: CASSLDSSGGETQYF; cdr3_nt: TGCGCCAGCAGCTTGGATTCTAGCGGGGGAGAGACCCAGTACTTC
d_call: TRBD2; clone_size: NA; j_call: TRBJ2-5; v_call: TRBV28; cdr3_length: 20; cdr3_aa: CASSYPLVLGSRGGQETQYF; cdr3_nt: TGTGCCAGCAGTTACCCCCTGGTCCTGGGGTCCCGGGGGGGCCAAGAGACCCAGTACTTC
d_call: NA; clone_size: NA; j_call: TRBJ1-2; v_call: TRBV5-4; cdr3_length: 12; cdr3_aa: CASPGKTYGYTF; cdr3_nt: TGTGCCAGCCCAGGAAAGACCTATGGCTACACCTTC
d_call: TRBD1; clone_size: NA; j_call: TRBJ1-2; v_call: TRBV5-1; cdr3_length: 13; cdr3_aa: CASSLEGARGYTF; cdr3_nt: TGCGCCAGCAGCTTAGAGGGGGCGCGCGGCTACACCTTC
d_call: NA; clone_size: NA; j_call: TRBJ1-1; v_call: TRBV28; cdr3_length: 13; cdr3_aa: CASSLGWGTEAFF; cdr3_nt: TGTGCCAGCAGCCTGGGATGGGGGACTGAAGCTTTCTTT
d_call: NA; clone_size: few; j_call: TRBJ2-5; v_call: TRBV5-6; cdr3_length: 15; cdr3_aa: CASSRRGGYQETQYF; cdr3_nt: TGTGCCAGCAGCCGTCGAGGGGGTTACCAAGAGACCCAGTACTTC
d_call: NA; clone_size: NA; j_call: TRBJ2-7; v_call: TRBV5-4; cdr3_length: 12; cdr3_aa: CASSTDSYEQYF; cdr3_nt: TGTGCCAGCAGCACAGACAGTTACGAGCAGTACTTC
d_call: NA; clone_size: NA; j_call: TRBJ1-6; v_call: TRBV27; cdr3_length: 14; cdr3_aa: CASTAGGYNSPLHF; cdr3_nt: TGTGCCAGCACGGCAGGAGGGTATAATTCACCCCTCCACTTT
d_call: TRBD1; clone_size: few; j_call: TRBJ1-6; v_call: TRBV4-2; cdr3_length: 15; cdr3_aa: CASSQRQGADSPLHF; cdr3_nt: TGTGCCAGCAGCCAGAGACAGGGGGCGGATTCACCCCTCCACTTT
d_call: NA; clone_size: once; j_call: TRBJ2-5; v_call: TRBV5-6; cdr3_length: 15; cdr3_aa: CASTQGRILQETQYF; cdr3_nt: TGTGCCAGCACGCAGGGGAGGATCCTCCAAGAGACCCAGTACTTC
d_call: TRBD1; clone_size: NA; j_call: TRBJ1-1; v_call: TRBV27; cdr3_length: 14; cdr3_aa: CASSLNRGSTEAFF; cdr3_nt: TGTGCCAGCAGTTTGAACAGGGGGAGCACTGAAGCTTTCTTT
d_call: TRBD2; clone_size: few; j_call: TRBJ2-3; v_call: TRBV5-1; cdr3_length: 14; cdr3_aa: CASSPGTSGSRWYF; cdr3_nt: TGCGCCAGCAGCCCGGGGACTAGCGGGAGCCGCTGGTATTTT
d_call: NA; clone_size: few; j_call: TRBJ2-5; v_call: TRBV2; cdr3_length: 14; cdr3_aa: CASSESTVQETQYF; cdr3_nt: TGTGCCAGCAGTGAGTCGACAGTTCAAGAGACCCAGTACTTC
d_call: NA; clone_size: once; j_call: TRBJ2-5; v_call: TRBV7-2; cdr3_length: 13; cdr3_aa: CASSSYTTETQYF; cdr3_nt: TGTGCCAGCAGCTCATATACAACAGAGACCCAGTACTTC
d_call: TRBD2; clone_size: NA; j_call: TRBJ2-1; v_call: TRBV5-1; cdr3_length: 16; cdr3_aa: CASSSSTSGGLNEQFF; cdr3_nt: TGCGCCAGCAGCTCTTCAACTAGCGGGGGCCTCAATGAGCAGTTCTTC